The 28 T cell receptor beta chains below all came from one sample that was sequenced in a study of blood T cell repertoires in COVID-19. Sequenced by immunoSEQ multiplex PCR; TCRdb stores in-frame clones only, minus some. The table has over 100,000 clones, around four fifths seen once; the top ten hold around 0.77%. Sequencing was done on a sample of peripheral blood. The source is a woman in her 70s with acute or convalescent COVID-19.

The CDR3 loop is CASSLPGQGDLEQYF. The CDR3, as DNA: TGTGCCAGCAGTTTACCTGGACAGGGGGATCTCGAGCAGTACTTC. The chain has TRBV28 and TRBJ2-7, with 10 bases identical to TRBD1. The CDR3 loop spans 15 amino acids. Germline-derived CDR1 and CDR2 are MDHEN and SYDVKM. J was trimmed by 6 bases and V by 2 bases; bases with no gene match: 7.

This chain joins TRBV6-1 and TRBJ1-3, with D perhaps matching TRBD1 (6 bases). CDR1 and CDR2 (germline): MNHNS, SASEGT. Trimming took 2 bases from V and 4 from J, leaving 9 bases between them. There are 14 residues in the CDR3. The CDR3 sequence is CASSESGVGNTIYF. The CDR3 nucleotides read TGTGCCAGCAGTGAATCAGGGGTCGGAAACACCATATATTTT.

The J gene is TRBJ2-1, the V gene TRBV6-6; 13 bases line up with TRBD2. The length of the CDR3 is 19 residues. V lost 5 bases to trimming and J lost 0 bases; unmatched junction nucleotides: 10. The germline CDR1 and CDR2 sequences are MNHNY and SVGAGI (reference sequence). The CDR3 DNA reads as TGTGCCAGCAGTCCCGGGACTAGCGGGACCTGGAGCTCCTACAATGAGCAGTTCTTC. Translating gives CASSPGTSGTWSSYNEQFF.

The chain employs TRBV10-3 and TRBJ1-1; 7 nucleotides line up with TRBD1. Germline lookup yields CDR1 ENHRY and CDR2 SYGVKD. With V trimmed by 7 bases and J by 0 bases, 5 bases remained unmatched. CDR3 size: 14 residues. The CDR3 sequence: CAITPDRMNTEAFF. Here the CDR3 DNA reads TGTGCCATCACCCCGGACAGGATGAACACTGAAGCTTTCTTT.

The DNA of the CDR3 is TGTGCCAGCAGTGATCAGCCAGGGAAGGATGAGGGCTACACCTTC. It translates to CASSDQPGKDEGYTF. The chain combines TRBV6-1 with TRBJ1-2; possible D gene TRBD1, 5 bases. The germline gives CDR1 MNHNS, CDR2 SASEGT. The CDR3 is 15 residues long. V was clipped by 3 bases and J by 8 bases, with 19 bases between them.

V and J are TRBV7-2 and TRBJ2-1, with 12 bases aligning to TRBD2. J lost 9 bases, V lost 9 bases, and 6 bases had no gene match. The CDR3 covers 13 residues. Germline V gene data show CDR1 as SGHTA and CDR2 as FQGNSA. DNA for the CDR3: TGTGCCAGAAGACTAGCGGGAGAGGTTGAGCAGTTCTTC. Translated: CARRLAGEVEQFF. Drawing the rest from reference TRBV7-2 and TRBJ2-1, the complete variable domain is GAGVSQSPSNKVTEKGKDVELRCDPISGHTALYWYRQSLGQGLEFLIYFQGNSAPDKSGLPSDRFSAERTGGSVSTLTIQRTQQEDSAVYLCARRLAGEVEQFFGPGTRLTVL.

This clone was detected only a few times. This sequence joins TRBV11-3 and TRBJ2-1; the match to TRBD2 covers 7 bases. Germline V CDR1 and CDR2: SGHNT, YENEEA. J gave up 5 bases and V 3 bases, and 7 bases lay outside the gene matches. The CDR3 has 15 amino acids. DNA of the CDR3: TGTGCCAGCAGCTTCGGCTTTGCGGGGGACAATGAGCAGTTCTTC. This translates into CASSFGFAGDNEQFF. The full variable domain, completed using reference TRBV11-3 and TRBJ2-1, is EAGVVQSPRYKIIEKKQPVAFWCNPISGHNTLYWYLQNLGQGPELLIRYENEEAVDDSQLPKDRFSAERLKGVDSTLKIQPAELGDSAVYLCASSFGFAGDNEQFFGPGTRLTVL.

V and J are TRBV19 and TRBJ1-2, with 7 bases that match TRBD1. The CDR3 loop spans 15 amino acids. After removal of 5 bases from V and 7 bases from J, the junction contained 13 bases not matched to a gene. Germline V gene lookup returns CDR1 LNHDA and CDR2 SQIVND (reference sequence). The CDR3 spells CASSPPPPGGGGYTF. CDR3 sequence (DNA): TGTGCCAGTAGTCCCCCTCCCCCAGGGGGAGGTGGCTACACCTTC.

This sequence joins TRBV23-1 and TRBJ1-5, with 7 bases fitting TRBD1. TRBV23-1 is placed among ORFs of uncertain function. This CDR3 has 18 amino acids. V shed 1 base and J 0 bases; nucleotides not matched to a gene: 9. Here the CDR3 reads CASSQYFTGAFSNQPQHF. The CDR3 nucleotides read TGCGCCAGCAGTCAATATTTTACAGGGGCCTTTAGCAATCAGCCCCAGCATTTT.

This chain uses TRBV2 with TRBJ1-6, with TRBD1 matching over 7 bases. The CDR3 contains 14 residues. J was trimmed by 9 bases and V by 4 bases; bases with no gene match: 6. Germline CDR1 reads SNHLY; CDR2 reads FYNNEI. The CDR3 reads CASSVRQGSSPLHF. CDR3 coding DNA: TGTGCCAGCAGTGTCCGACAGGGCAGTTCACCCCTCCACTTT. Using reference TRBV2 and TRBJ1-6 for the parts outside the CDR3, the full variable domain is EPEVTQTPSHQVTQMGQEVILRCVPISNHLYFYWYRQILGQKVEFLVSFYNNEISEKSEIFDDQFSVERPDGSNFTLKIRSTKLEDSAMYFCASSVRQGSSPLHFGNGTRLTVT.

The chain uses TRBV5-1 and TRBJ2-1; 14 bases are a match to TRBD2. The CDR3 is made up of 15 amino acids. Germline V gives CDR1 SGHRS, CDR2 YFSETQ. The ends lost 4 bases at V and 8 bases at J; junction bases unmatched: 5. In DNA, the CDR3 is TGCGCCAGCAGCAGGACTAGCGGGGGGTATGATGAGCAGTTCTTC. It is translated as CASSRTSGGYDEQFF. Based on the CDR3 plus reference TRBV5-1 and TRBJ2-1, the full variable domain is KAGVTQTPRYLIKTRGQQVTLSCSPISGHRSVSWYQQTPGQGLQFLFEYFSETQRNKGNFPGRFSGRQFSNSRSEMNVSTLELGDSALYLCASSRTSGGYDEQFFGPGTRLTVL.

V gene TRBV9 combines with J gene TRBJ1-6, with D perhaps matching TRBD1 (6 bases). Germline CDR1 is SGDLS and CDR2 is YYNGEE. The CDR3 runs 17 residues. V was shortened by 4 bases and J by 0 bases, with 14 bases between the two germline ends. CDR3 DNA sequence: TGTGCCAGCAGCCCAGGGACAAGGAGCTCCTATAATTCACCCCTCCACTTT. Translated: CASSPGTRSSYNSPLHF.

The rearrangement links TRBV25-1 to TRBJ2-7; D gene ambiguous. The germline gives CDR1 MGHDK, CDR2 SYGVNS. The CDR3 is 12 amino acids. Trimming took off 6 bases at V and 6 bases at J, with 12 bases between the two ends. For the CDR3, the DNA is TGTGCCAGCAGGGAGACTGATGTCGAGCAGTACTTC. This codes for CASRETDVEQYF.

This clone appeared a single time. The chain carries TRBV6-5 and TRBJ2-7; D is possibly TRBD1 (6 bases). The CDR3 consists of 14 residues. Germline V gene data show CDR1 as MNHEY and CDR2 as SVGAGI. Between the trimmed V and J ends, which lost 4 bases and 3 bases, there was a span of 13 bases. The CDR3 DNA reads TGTGCCAGCAGTTTGCGACAGGCCCTCTACGAGCAGTACTTC. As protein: CASSLRQALYEQYF.

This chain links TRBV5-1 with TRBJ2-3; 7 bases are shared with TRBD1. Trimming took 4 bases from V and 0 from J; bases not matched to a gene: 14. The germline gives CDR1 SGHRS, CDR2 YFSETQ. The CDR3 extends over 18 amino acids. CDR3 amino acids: CASSQGQLSFPSTDTQYF. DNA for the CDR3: TGCGCCAGCAGCCAGGGACAGTTGTCCTTCCCTAGCACAGATACGCAGTATTTT. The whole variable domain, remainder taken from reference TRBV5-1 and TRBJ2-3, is KAGVTQTPRYLIKTRGQQVTLSCSPISGHRSVSWYQQTPGQGLQFLFEYFSETQRNKGNFPGRFSGRQFSNSRSEMNVSTLELGDSALYLCASSQGQLSFPSTDTQYFGPGTRLTVL.

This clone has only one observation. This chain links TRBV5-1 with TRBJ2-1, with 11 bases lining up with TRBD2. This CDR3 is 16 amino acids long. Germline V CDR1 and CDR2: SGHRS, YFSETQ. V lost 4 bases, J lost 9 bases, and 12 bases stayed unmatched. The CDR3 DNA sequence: TGCGCCAGCAGCATTTTAGCGGGGGGGCAAGGAGGTGAGCAGTTCTTC. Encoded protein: CASSILAGGQGGEQFF.

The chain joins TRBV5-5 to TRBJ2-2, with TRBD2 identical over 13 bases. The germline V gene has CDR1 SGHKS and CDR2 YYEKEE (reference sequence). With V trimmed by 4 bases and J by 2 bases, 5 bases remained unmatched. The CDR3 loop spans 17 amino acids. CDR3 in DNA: TGTGCCAGCAGCGCGACTAGCGGGGGGCCTAACACCGGGGAGCTGTTTTTT. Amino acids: CASSATSGGPNTGELFF.

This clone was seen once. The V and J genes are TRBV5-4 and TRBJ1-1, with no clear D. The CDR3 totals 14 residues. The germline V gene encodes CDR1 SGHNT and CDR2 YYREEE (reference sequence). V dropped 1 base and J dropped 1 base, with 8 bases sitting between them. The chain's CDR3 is CASSLRTSNTEAFF. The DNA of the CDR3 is TGTGCCAGCAGCTTGCGGACTTCGAACACTGAAGCTTTCTTT.

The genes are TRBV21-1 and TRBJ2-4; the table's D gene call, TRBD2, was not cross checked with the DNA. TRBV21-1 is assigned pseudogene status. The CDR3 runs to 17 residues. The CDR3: CASSKGTSGEGENIQYF. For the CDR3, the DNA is TGTGCCAGCAGCAAGGGTACTAGCGGGGAAGGGGAAAACATTCAGTACTTC.

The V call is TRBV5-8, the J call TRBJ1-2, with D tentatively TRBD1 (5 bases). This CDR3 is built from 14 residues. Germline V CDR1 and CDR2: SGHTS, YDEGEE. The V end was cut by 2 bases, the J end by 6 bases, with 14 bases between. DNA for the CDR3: TGTGCCAGCAGCTTCGATCAGGGTCGCGATGGCTACACCTTC. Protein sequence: CASSFDQGRDGYTF. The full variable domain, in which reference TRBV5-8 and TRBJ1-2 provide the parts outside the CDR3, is EAGVTQSPTHLIKTRGQQATLRCSPISGHTSVYWYQQALGLGLQFLLWYDEGEERNRGNFPPRFSGRQFPNYSSELNVNALELEDSALYLCASSFDQGRDGYTFGSGTRLTVV.

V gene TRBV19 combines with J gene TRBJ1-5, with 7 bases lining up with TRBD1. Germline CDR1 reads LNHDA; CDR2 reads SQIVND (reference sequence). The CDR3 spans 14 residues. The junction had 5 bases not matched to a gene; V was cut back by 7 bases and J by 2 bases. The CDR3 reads CASTPTGRNQPQHF. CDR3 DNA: TGTGCCAGTACCCCGACAGGGCGCAATCAGCCCCAGCATTTT. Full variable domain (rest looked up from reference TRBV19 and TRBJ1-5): DGGITQSPKYLFRKEGQNVTLSCEQNLNHDAMYWYRQDPGQGLRLIYYSQIVNDFQKGDIAEGYSVSREKKESFPLTVTSAQKNPTAFYLCASTPTGRNQPQHFGDGTRLSIL.

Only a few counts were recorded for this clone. CDR3 coding DNA: TGTGCCAGCGGACGGACAGGGGGTCCTCTTAATCAGCCCCAGCATTTT. Its translation: CASGRTGGPLNQPQHF. This chain connects TRBV2 to TRBJ1-5, with 10 bases that match TRBD1. V trimming: 8 bases; J trimming: 4 bases; junction bases outside the gene matches: 11. Germline CDR1 and CDR2: SNHLY and FYNNEI. This CDR3 comprises 16 residues.

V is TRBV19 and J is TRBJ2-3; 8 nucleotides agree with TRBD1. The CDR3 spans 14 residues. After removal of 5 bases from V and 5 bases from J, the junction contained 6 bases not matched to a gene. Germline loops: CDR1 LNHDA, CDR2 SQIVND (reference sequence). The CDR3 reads CASSQGAPQDTQYF. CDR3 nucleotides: TGTGCCAGTAGTCAGGGGGCTCCTCAAGATACGCAGTATTTT.

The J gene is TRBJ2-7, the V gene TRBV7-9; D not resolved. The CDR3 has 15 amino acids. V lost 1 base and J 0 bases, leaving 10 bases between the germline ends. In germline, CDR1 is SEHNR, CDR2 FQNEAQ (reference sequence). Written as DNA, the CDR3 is TGTGCCAGCAGCTTAGTGGGCCCTTACTCCTACGAGCAGTACTTC. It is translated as CASSLVGPYSYEQYF. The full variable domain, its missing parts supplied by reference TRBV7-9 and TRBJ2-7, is DTGVSQNPRHKITKRGQNVTFRCDPISEHNRLYWYRQTLGQGPEFLTYFQNEAQLEKSRLLSDRFSAERPKGSFSTLEIQRTEQGDSAMYLCASSLVGPYSYEQYFGPGTRLTVT.

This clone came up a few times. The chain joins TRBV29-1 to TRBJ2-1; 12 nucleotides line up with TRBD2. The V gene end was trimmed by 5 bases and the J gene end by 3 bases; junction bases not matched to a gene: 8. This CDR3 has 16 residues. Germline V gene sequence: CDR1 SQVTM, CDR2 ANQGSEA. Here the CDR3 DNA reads TGCAGCGTTAAGGGGCTAGCGGGAGGGGGCTACAATGAGCAGTTCTTC. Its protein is CSVKGLAGGGYNEQFF.

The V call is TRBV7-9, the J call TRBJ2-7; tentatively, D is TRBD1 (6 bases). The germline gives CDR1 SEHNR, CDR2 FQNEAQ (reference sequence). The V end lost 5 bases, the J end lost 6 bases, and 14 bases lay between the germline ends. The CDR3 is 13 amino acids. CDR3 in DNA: TGTGCCAGCAGCCCCCAGGGGACGGGCGAGCAGTACTTC. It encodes CASSPQGTGEQYF.

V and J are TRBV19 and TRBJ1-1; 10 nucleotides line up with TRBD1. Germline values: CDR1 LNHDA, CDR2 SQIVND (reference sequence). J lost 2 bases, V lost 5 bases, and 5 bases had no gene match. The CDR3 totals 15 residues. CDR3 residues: CASSPWDRGNTEAFF. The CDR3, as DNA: TGTGCCAGTAGTCCTTGGGACAGGGGAAACACTGAAGCTTTCTTT.

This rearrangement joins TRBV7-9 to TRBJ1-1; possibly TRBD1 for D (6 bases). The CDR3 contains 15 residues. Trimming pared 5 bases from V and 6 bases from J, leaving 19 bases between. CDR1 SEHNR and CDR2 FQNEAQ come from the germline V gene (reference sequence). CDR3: CASSTGTPGGPEAFF. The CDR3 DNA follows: TGTGCCAGCAGCACCGGGACGCCCGGGGGGCCTGAAGCTTTCTTT. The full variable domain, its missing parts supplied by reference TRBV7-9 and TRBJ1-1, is DTGVSQNPRHKITKRGQNVTFRCDPISEHNRLYWYRQTLGQGPEFLTYFQNEAQLEKSRLLSDRFSAERPKGSFSTLEIQRTEQGDSAMYLCASSTGTPGGPEAFFGQGTRLTVV.